The T cell receptor beta chain under discussion was sequenced for a study of identical twins (dated by TCRdb to 2015 to 2016). Looking at the study overall: To test whether fetal clonotypes persist, the study used deep sequencing on TCR alpha and beta repertoires from monozygotic twins, unrelated adults of various ages, and cord blood. To rule out contamination, the twin experiments were replicated at different times with different library preparation protocols. Beyond this particular receptor, the publication reports: Abundant cord blood beta clonotypes carried fewer insertions; young adult naive repertoires showed a weaker similar trend, while memory repertoires showed none. The excess sharing between twins in beta out-of-frame sequences was weaker because fewer shared sequences reduced the signal-to-noise ratio. Recombination models systematically underestimated out-of-frame TCR alpha sharing in monozygotic twins but agreed with sharing between unrelated individuals. Invariant T cells such as MAIT and iNKT could partly confound zero-insertion analyses, though diverse VJ usage argued against this for most clonotypes. Out-of-frame TCR alpha sequences shared between twins showed an excess of low generation-probability sequences compared with coincidental sharing between unrelated individuals. Because the same donors could not be followed over many years, the conclusions depended on cross-sectional statistical analysis.

Receptor libraries were prepared by 5' RACE. Instrument on record: Illumina HiSeq 2000. A universal primer binding site was added through template switching, and the final cDNA carried a unique molecular identifier so that TCR cDNA molecules could be counted accurately. Specific primers in the conserved constant-segment region were used to synthesize first-strand cDNA for the TCR alpha and beta chains. To control for contamination, every cDNA library carried two barcodes: a SMART-Mk sample barcode plus Illumina barcodes. TruSeq adapter sequences and Illumina sample barcodes were added in two successive PCR steps. The Illumina HiSeq platform was used with custom primers to sequence TCR alpha and beta cDNA libraries. As for how the authors treated the data: MiGEC was used to process raw reads and extract unique molecular identifiers, and MiXCR was used to find CDR3 positions. For each individual, recombination models were inferred using an EM algorithm with the repgenHMM and IGoR tools. The analysis of shared clonotypes was done with the tcR package in R, with sharing normalized by the product of cloneset sizes. Out-of-frame nonproductive sequences were analyzed to study raw recombination free of thymic and clonal selection effects. In-frame beta chains were kept once TCRdb had trimmed the public reads at Q25 with fastp and called clones with MiXCR. Duplicate CDR3 protein sequences are folded into a single record with the most common DNA and genes. What appears here as the V and J calls and clone size reflects TCRdb's work, not the paper's. This sample has under 250,000 distinct CDR3 sequences in its table, and 7.5% of those were observed once. Around 5.4% of the sample is in the top ten clones.

V lost 8 bases and J lost 9 bases, and the count of bases not matched to a germline gene is 9. The germline V gene encodes CDR1 SQVTM and CDR2 ANQGSEA. Reading from cysteine to phenylalanine, the CDR3 counts 13 amino acids. Only the CDR3 DNA is retained, 39 bases long and in frame from the first base. This clonotype was detected many times. Its antigen is not yet known. No much larger clone exists at a distance of one base, and base qualities are not known. Every donor was a healthy Caucasian. The twin cohort comprised three pairs of female monozygotic twins, all aged about 18 to 30 years. Positive isolation kits from Invitrogen were used to isolate the CD4+ and CD8+ T cell populations. This same sample was also taken into another study, of yellow fever vaccine responses in identical twins. The second study, in turn, reports: According to the authors, in identical twins the way T cells responded to vaccination appeared partly convergent and partly personalized. In the study, vaccine-responding T cell clones were precisely tracked in identical twins.

Sequencing used CD8+ T cells sorted from blood. This chain is built from TRBV29-1 and TRBJ2-1; TRBD2 agrees with 11 junctional bases. The receptor's source is a woman under 30 in good health. In nucleotides, the sequence is TGCAGCTCCCTTAGCGGGGGGGCTTCTGAGCAGTTCTTC. Its protein product is CSSLSGGASEQFF.